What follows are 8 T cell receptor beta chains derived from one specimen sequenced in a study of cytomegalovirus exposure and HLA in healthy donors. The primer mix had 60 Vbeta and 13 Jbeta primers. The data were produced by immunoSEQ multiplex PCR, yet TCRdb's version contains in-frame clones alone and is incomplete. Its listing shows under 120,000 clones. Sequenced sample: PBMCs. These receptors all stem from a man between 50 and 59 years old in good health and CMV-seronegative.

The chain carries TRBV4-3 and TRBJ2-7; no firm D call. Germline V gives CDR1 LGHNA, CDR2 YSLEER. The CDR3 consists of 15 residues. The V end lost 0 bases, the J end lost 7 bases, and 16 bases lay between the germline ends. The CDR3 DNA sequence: TGCGCCAGCAGCCAAGATCCGGTCCAAACCAGGGAGCAGTACTTC. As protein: CASSQDPVQTREQYF.

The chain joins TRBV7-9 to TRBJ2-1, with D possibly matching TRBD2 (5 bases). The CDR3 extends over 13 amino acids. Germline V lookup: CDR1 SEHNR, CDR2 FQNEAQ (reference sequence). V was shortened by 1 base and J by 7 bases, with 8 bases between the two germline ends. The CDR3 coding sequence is TGTGCCAGCAGCTTAGGGACTTTGAATGAGCAGTTCTTC. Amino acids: CASSLGTLNEQFF.

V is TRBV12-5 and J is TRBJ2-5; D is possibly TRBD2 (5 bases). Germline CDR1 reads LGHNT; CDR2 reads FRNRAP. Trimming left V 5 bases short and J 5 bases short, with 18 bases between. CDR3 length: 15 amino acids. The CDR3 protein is CASGPGGKRYETQYF. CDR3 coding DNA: TGTGCTAGTGGTCCCGGAGGAAAGCGGTACGAGACCCAGTACTTC.

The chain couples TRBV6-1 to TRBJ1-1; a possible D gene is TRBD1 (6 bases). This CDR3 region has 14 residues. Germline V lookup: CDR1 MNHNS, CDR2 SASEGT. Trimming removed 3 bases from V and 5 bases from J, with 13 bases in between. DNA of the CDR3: TGTGCCAGCAGTGAGCACAGGGTAGGGACTGAAGCTTTCTTT. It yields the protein CASSEHRVGTEAFF.

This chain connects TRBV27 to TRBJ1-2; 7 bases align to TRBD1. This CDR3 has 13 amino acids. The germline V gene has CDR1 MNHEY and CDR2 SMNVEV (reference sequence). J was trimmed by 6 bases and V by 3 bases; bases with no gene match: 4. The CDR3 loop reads CASSFRQGNGYTF. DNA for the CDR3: TGTGCCAGCAGTTTCCGACAGGGCAATGGCTACACCTTC.

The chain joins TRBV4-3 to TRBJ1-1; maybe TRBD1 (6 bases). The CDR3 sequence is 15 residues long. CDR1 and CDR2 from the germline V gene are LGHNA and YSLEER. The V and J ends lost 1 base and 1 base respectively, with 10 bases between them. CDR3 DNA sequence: TGCGCCAGCAGCCAAGTGCAGGGGACGAACACTGAAGCTTTCTTT. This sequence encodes CASSQVQGTNTEAFF.

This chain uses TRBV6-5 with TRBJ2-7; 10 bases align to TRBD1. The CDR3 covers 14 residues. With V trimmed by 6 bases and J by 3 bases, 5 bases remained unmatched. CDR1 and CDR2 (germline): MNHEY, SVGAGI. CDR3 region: CASSDRGLHYEQYF. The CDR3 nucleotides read TGTGCCAGCAGCGACAGGGGGCTTCACTACGAGCAGTACTTC.

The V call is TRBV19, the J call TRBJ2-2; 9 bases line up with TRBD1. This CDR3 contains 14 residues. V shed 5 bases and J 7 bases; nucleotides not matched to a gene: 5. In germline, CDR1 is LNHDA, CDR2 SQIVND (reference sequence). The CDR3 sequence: CASSVQGAVGELFF. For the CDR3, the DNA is TGTGCCAGTAGTGTACAGGGGGCAGTCGGGGAGCTGTTTTTT. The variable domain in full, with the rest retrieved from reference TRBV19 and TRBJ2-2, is DGGITQSPKYLFRKEGQNVTLSCEQNLNHDAMYWYRQDPGQGLRLIYYSQIVNDFQKGDIAEGYSVSREKKESFPLTVTSAQKNPTAFYLCASSVQGAVGELFFGEGSRLTVL.